This is a list of T cell receptor beta chains from one sample in a study of T-cell memory formation after mild COVID-19. One entry per CDR3 protein results from TCRdb running MiXCR on the 5' RACE reads. The repertoire has about 440,000 distinct CDR3 sequences, 15% to 25% of them found once; the top ten carry roughly 8%. Sequenced sample: PBMCs or a T cell subset sorted from them (not recorded which). Receptors were obtained from an adult woman who had mild COVID-19 (a few samples of this study predate the infection). Cell type and time point are not known. Both conserved end residues are part of each CDR3. D genes are given only for firm matches. Not every row has a clone size; where given, it reads once, few, many or a size class.

J gene,V gene,clone size,D gene,CDR3 protein,CDR3 DNA
TRBJ2-2,TRBV18,NA,TRBD1,CASSRDRAGELFF,TGTGCCAGCTCACGAGACAGGGCCGGGGAGCTGTTTTTT
TRBJ1-1,TRBV29-1,few,TRBD1,CSVPQGWKGAFF,TGCAGCGTTCCACAGGGGTGGAAGGGAGCTTTCTTT
TRBJ2-1,TRBV30,once,TRBD1,CAWGQGVDEQFF,TGTGCCTGGGGACAGGGGGTGGATGAGCAGTTCTTC
TRBJ2-6,TRBV5-6,NA,NA,CASSLVGRGGTSGANVLTF,TGTGCCAGCAGCTTGGTGGGCAGGGGAGGGACATCTGGGGCCAACGTCCTGACTTTC
TRBJ1-1,TRBV2,NA,NA,CASSEEQGNTEAFF,TGTGCCAGCAGTGAGGAGCAGGGTAACACTGAAGCTTTCTTT
TRBJ1-2,TRBV29-1,NA,NA,CSVEGSGRYRGYTF,TGCAGCGTTGAGGGATCTGGGAGGTACCGCGGCTACACCTTC
TRBJ2-7,TRBV7-2,NA,NA,CASSPGTFMTYEQYF,TGTGCCAGCAGCCCCGGGACTTTCATGACCTACGAGCAGTACTTC
TRBJ2-3,TRBV4-3,few,TRBD2,CASSQDPGWGLAGVTDTQYF,TGCGCCAGCAGCCAAGACCCCGGCTGGGGACTAGCGGGAGTCACAGATACGCAGTATTTT
TRBJ1-4,TRBV7-9,few,NA,CASSLSDGNEKLFF,TGTGCCAGCAGCTTATCAGACGGGAATGAAAAACTGTTTTTT
TRBJ2-1,TRBV4-3,few,TRBD1,CASSQVFGTAYNEQFF,TGCGCCAGCAGCCAAGTTTTCGGGACAGCCTACAATGAGCAGTTCTTC
TRBJ2-3,TRBV6-2/TRBV6-3,NA,TRBD2,CASSPAVGLAGFTDTQYF,TGTGCCAGCAGCCCCGCGGTGGGACTAGCGGGGTTCACAGATACGCAGTATTTT
TRBJ1-6,TRBV7-9,NA,NA,CASSLWTETNSPLHF,TGTGCCAGCAGCTTATGGACTGAAACAAATTCACCCCTCCACTTT
TRBJ2-3,TRBV4-1,NA,NA,CASSQDSLGAGPTDTQYF,TGCGCCAGCAGCCAAGATTCCCTAGGCGCGGGGCCCACAGATACGCAGTATTTT
TRBJ2-4,TRBV9,NA,TRBD1,CASSVEGTVNIQYF,TGTGCCAGCAGCGTTGAGGGGACAGTAAACATTCAGTACTTC
TRBJ1-6,TRBV7-2,few,TRBD1,CASSSPGGVNSPLHF,TGTGCCAGCAGCTCGCCAGGGGGGGTCAATTCACCCCTCCACTTT
TRBJ2-1,TRBV7-2,NA,TRBD2,CASSLTSAIYNEQFF,TGTGCCAGCAGCTTGACTAGCGCTATCTACAATGAGCAGTTCTTC
TRBJ2-3,TRBV24-1,NA,TRBD2,CATSDQLAGGGDTQYF,TGTGCCACCAGTGATCAACTAGCGGGAGGTGGTGATACGCAGTATTTT
TRBJ1-2,TRBV29-1,few,NA,CSATIGAAGYGYTF,TGCAGCGCCACGATCGGGGCAGCGGGCTATGGCTACACCTTC
TRBJ1-2,TRBV7-9,few,TRBD1,CASSYRQGAGYTF,TGTGCCAGCAGCTACCGACAGGGGGCTGGCTACACCTTC
TRBJ2-7,TRBV19,few,NA,CASSMGGRRDEQYF,TGTGCCAGTAGTATGGGTGGGAGACGCGACGAGCAGTACTTC
TRBJ1-5,TRBV30,NA,NA,CAWSFQGYSNQPQHF,TGTGCCTGGTCCTTCCAGGGGTATAGCAATCAGCCCCAGCATTTT
TRBJ1-3,TRBV12-3/TRBV12-4,many,NA,CASSPGVINTIYF,TGTGCCAGCAGCCCGGGGGTCATAAACACCATATATTTT
TRBJ1-1,TRBV6-5,few,NA,CASSPPLRTEAFF,TGTGCCAGCAGTCCACCCCTGAGAACTGAAGCTTTCTTT
TRBJ2-7,TRBV3-1,NA,TRBD1,CASSQGGRTGVGEQYF,TGTGCCAGCAGCCAAGGAGGAAGGACAGGGGTCGGCGAGCAGTACTTC
TRBJ2-3,TRBV7-9,NA,NA,CASPGQGFSLPDTQYF,TGTGCCAGCCCCGGGCAGGGCTTCTCCTTACCAGATACGCAGTATTTT
TRBJ2-3,TRBV20-1,NA,TRBD2,CSAGSQDLAGGLFTDTQYF,TGCAGTGCTGGCTCCCAGGATCTGGCGGGGGGGCTATTCACAGATACGCAGTATTTT
TRBJ2-4,TRBV11-2,NA,TRBD2,CASSLNAGTSGLAKNIQYF,TGTGCCAGCAGCTTAAACGCCGGGACTAGCGGTCTAGCCAAAAACATTCAGTACTTC
TRBJ2-3,TRBV4-1,NA,TRBD1,CASSLGTGSVDTQYF,TGCGCCAGCAGCCTGGGGACAGGATCGGTAGATACGCAGTATTTT